Following are 22 T cell receptor beta chains from one sample sequenced in a study of T-cell reconstitution after alpha-beta-depleted transplantation in children. As it was prepared, the TCRbeta library received unique molecular identifiers. TCRdb re-called the PCR reads with MiXCR, one entry per CDR3 protein. This sample has 100,000 or so distinct CDR3 sequences, with about 16% found just once. The sample consisted of PBMCs, mostly from graft donor cells, taken 180 days after TCRalphabeta/CD19-depleted stem cell transplant. These TCRs come from a male patient between 2 and 9 years old who had a stem cell transplant for acute lymphoblastic leukemia, so the T cells may come from the graft donor.

A few counts support this clonotype. This chain joins TRBV20-1 and TRBJ1-5; tentative D call: TRBD1 (5 bases). Trimming pared 3 bases from V and 13 bases from J, leaving 10 bases between. The germline V gene has CDR1 DFQATT and CDR2 SNEGSKA (reference sequence). This CDR3 region has 10 residues. Here the CDR3 DNA reads TGCAGTGCTAGGGGACCGAGTCAGCATTTT. This translates into CSARGPSQHF.

This clonotype was observed at least ten times. The CDR3 region is CATSRDRGTTTDTQYF. CDR3 nucleotides: TGTGCCACCAGCAGAGATAGGGGGACCACCACAGATACGCAGTATTTT. V and J are TRBV15 and TRBJ2-3; TRBD1 might be the D (6 bases). This CDR3 is built from 16 residues. Trimming stripped 0 bases from V and 2 bases from J, with 12 bases between. Germline V gene data show CDR1 as LNHNV and CDR2 as YYDKDF (reference sequence).

This chain connects TRBV5-1 to TRBJ2-2, with 8 bases that match TRBD2. The CDR3 has 15 residues. Germline assignment: CDR1 SGHRS and CDR2 YFSETQ. J gave up 5 bases and V 3 bases, and 6 bases lay outside the gene matches. The CDR3 sequence is CASSWSGGLTGELFF. In nucleotides, the CDR3 is TGCGCCAGCAGCTGGAGCGGGGGTCTGACCGGGGAGCTGTTTTTT.

CDR3: CSVEGTLTYEQYF. DNA for the CDR3: TGCAGCGTTGAAGGGACACTTACCTACGAGCAGTACTTC. The rearrangement links TRBV29-1 to TRBJ2-7, with D perhaps matching TRBD1 (5 bases). The CDR3 spans 13 residues. Trimming removed 1 base at V and 2 bases at J, with 9 bases between. Germline CDR1 reads SQVTM; CDR2 reads ANQGSEA.

The sample holds a few counts of this clonotype. The genes are TRBV27 and TRBJ2-1; D remains unclear. Per germline, CDR1 MNHEY and CDR2 SMNVEV (reference sequence). The ends were cut back, 1 base at V and 3 bases at J, with 4 bases in the middle. This CDR3 is built from 13 residues. The CDR3 is CASSLWDYNEQFF. CDR3 DNA sequence: TGTGCCAGCAGTTTATGGGACTACAATGAGCAGTTCTTC.

Regarding this clonotype: This may come from a read error, since a much larger clone is one base off. The chain uses TRBV7-2 and TRBJ2-3, with D perhaps given as TRBD1 or TRBD2 (6 bases each). This CDR3 is 17 amino acids long. Germline V gene data show CDR1 as SGHTA and CDR2 as FQGNSA. V was trimmed by 3 bases and J by 0 bases, leaving 16 bases between them. The CDR3 DNA reads as TGTGCCAGCAGCTTCACGGATCGGGGGCCTAGCACAGATACGCAGTATTTT. It yields the protein CASSFTDRGPSTDTQYF.

Ten or more counts support this clonotype. The chain couples TRBV12-3 or TRBV12-4 to TRBJ2-5, with 11 bases matching TRBD2. This CDR3 is 14 amino acids long. Trimming took 8 bases from V and 9 from J; bases not matched to a gene: 11. CDR3 nucleotides: TGTGCCAGCTGTTCCGGGACTAGCGGCGCGGCCCAGTACTTC. Amino acid sequence: CASCSGTSGAAQYF.

This clonotype has a single count. J is TRBJ2-5 and V is TRBV7-6; no firm D call. From germline, CDR1 is SGHVS and CDR2 FNYEAQ. This CDR3 region has 17 residues. V was clipped by 4 bases and J by 1 base, with 19 bases between them. The DNA of the CDR3 is TGTGCCAGCAGCTCGACGGAACTGCTAACAACCCAAGAGACCCAGTACTTC. Its translation is CASSSTELLTTQETQYF.

The rearrangement links TRBV11-2 to TRBJ2-5, with unresolved D. In germline, CDR1 is SGHAT, CDR2 FQNNGV. The CDR3 extends over 13 amino acids. Trimming took 6 bases from V and 5 from J, leaving 13 bases between them. The CDR3 reads CASRNDPRETQYF. The CDR3 DNA is TGTGCCAGCAGGAATGACCCGCGGGAGACCCAGTACTTC.

This chain connects TRBV29-1 to TRBJ1-1; D perhaps matches TRBD1 (5 bases). CDR3 size: 14 residues. The germline V gene has CDR1 SQVTM and CDR2 ANQGSEA. Deletions cut 7 bases from V and 0 bases from J, with 15 bases between. The CDR3, as DNA: TGCAGCGGCGGAGGGGCACCCTTGAACACTGAAGCTTTCTTT. It codes for CSGGGAPLNTEAFF.

This clonotype was seen only a few times. The rearrangement links TRBV27 to TRBJ2-5; a weak D match, TRBD1 (5 bases). CDR1 and CDR2 (germline): MNHEY, SMNVEV (reference sequence). Between the trimmed V and J ends, which lost 7 bases and 5 bases, there was a span of 26 bases. There are 17 residues in the CDR3. The CDR3 region has the DNA TGTGCCAGCACCCCGGGCAGGGCGCGTACCGCGCGGGAGACCCAGTACTTC. Translating gives CASTPGRARTARETQYF.

This clonotype was observed many times. The chain links TRBV12-3 or TRBV12-4 to TRBJ2-7; D is ambiguous. V was clipped by 1 base and J by 3 bases, with 4 bases between them. The CDR3 is 12 amino acids. CDR3 bases: TGTGCCAGCAGTTTAGGTCGCTACGAGCAGTACTTC. It specifies CASSLGRYEQYF.

This clonotype was counted a few times. The chain recombines TRBV6-5 with TRBJ2-2; no clear D. Germline assignment: CDR1 MNHEY and CDR2 SVGAGI. The CDR3 consists of 15 residues. V lost 0 bases and J lost 4, with 9 bases in between. The CDR3 region has the DNA TGTGCCAGCAGTTACTCCGGTGGTGGCACCGGGGAGCTGTTTTTT. Translating gives CASSYSGGGTGELFF.

Turning to this clonotype: One end of the junction is discordant with germline, which a read error may explain. The chain is built from TRBV12-3 or TRBV12-4 and TRBJ1-2; tentatively, D is TRBD1 (5 bases). The CDR3 runs 14 residues. The CDR3 region is CASSLAPVEQVAPF. The CDR3 DNA reads as TGTGCCAGCAGTTTAGCCCCCGTTGAACAGGTCGCTCCTTTC.

This clonotype was observed many times. The chain links TRBV20-1 to TRBJ1-1; D gene unclear. The germline gives CDR1 DFQATT, CDR2 SNEGSKA (reference sequence). With 4 bases removed from V and 5 bases from J, the gap between germline ends came to 20 bases. The CDR3 extends over 15 amino acids. CDR3 sequence: CSAKDPRVGRTEAFF. The DNA of the CDR3 is TGCAGTGCTAAAGATCCGCGGGTGGGTAGGACTGAAGCTTTCTTT.

The genes are TRBV29-1 and TRBJ1-1; D is possibly TRBD1 (6 bases). The CDR3 loop spans 13 amino acids. Germline CDR1 reads SQVTM; CDR2 reads ANQGSEA. Trimming took off 6 bases at V and 6 bases at J, with 17 bases between the two ends. The CDR3 bases are TGCAGCGTACAGGGCCGCTTTGGAGCTGAAGCTTTCTTT. Its translation is CSVQGRFGAEAFF.

V usage is TRBV12-3 or TRBV12-4 and J usage is TRBJ2-5; 8 nucleotides match TRBD2. The V gene end was trimmed by 6 bases and the J gene end by 1 base; junction bases not matched to a gene: 10. The CDR3 is 16 amino acids. The CDR3: CASRTLGAGGQETQYF. CDR3 in DNA: TGTGCCAGCAGGACCCTTGGGGCGGGGGGCCAAGAGACCCAGTACTTC.

This clonotype showed up many times. The V and J genes are TRBV7-2 and TRBJ1-2, with 7 bases lining up with TRBD1. The germline CDR1 and CDR2 sequences are SGHTA and FQGNSA. Trimming cost V 4 bases and J 6 bases; bases outside gene matches: 17. There are 17 residues in the CDR3. Here the CDR3 DNA reads TGTGCCAGCAGCTCGCCAAATGGGGTAGACAGGGACAATGGCTACACCTTC. It is translated as CASSSPNGVDRDNGYTF.

The chain recombines TRBV11-2 with TRBJ2-2, with D possibly TRBD1 on 6 matching bases. There are 16 residues in the CDR3. The germline CDR1 and CDR2 sequences are SGHAT and FQNNGV. Trimming removed 6 bases from V and 2 bases from J, with 16 bases in between. The CDR3 region has the DNA TGTGCCAGCAGATATAACCGGGACACAAACACCGGGGAGCTGTTTTTT. Protein sequence: CASRYNRDTNTGELFF.

J is TRBJ1-2 and V is TRBV20-1; the D gene is possibly TRBD1 (5 bases). The CDR3 runs to 13 residues. V was pared by 3 bases and J by 1 base, with 9 bases between. Germline-derived CDR1 and CDR2 are DFQATT and SNEGSKA (reference sequence). The CDR3 nucleotides read TGCAGTGCTAGTATGACAGATAACTATGGCTACACCTTC. This sequence encodes CSASMTDNYGYTF.

This clonotype has only a few counts. V usage is TRBV10-3 and J usage is TRBJ1-5; 7 bases agree with TRBD1. Germline CDR1 ENHRY, CDR2 SYGVKD. J lost 7 bases, V lost 2 bases, and 8 bases had no gene match. The CDR3 is made up of 15 amino acids. CDR3 bases: TGTGCCATCAGTGAGGGCCAGGGGGGCGGGCAGCCCCAGCATTTT. It encodes CAISEGQGGGQPQHF.

Worth noting for this clonotype: A clone one base away is much larger, so this may be a read error. The chain has TRBV7-2 and TRBJ2-5; 15 positions match TRBD2. Germline CDR1 is SGHTA and CDR2 is FQGNSA. The V gene end was trimmed by 4 bases and the J gene end by 1 base; junction bases not matched to a gene: 1. The CDR3 sequence is 16 residues long. In nucleotides, the CDR3 is TGTGCCAGCAGCTCGGGACTAGCGGGGGGCCAAGAGACCCAGTACTTC. It encodes CASSSGLAGGQETQYF. The variable domain in full, with the rest retrieved from reference TRBV7-2 and TRBJ2-5, is GAGVSQSPSNKVTEKGKDVELRCDPISGHTALYWYRQSLGQGLEFLIYFQGNSAPDKSGLPSDRFSAERTGGSVSTLTIQRTQQEDSAVYLCASSSGLAGGQETQYFGPGTRLLVL.